This T cell receptor (beta chain) is from a study of tumor and adjacent non-tumor tissue in lung cancer (dated by TCRdb to the late 2010s). As for the study more broadly: The cohort included more than 9 adenocarcinoma, a couple of squamous cell carcinoma and 1 small cell lung cancer patients. Ages among the 15 or so patients ranged from about 31 to 85 years, there were 10 or so men and 5 women, and disease was at TNM stage I to III. In total, sequencing yielded 125,075,908 productive TCRbeta reads, which works out to an average of approximately 4.2 million reads per sample. The study compared bulk TCRbeta repertoires between lung tumor tissue and matched distant non-tumor lung tissue from around 16 lung cancer patients. For each patient, one tumor sample and one normal lung sample were taken, giving about 29 paired specimens that underwent TCRbeta CDR3 sequencing.

Bulk unsorted tissue served as the source for RNA extraction, and RNA quality was assessed using a NanoDrop ND-1000 and an Agilent 2100. All donors had newly diagnosed lung cancer, had not received prior chemotherapy, and were admitted for thoracic surgery in China between August and November 2014. Anyone who had undergone radiotherapy or chemotherapy before, or who had another cancer at the same time, was left out of the study. Pieces of surgical tissue measuring about 1-2 cm3 were kept in RNAlater solution and stored at -80 degrees C until use. The library was prepared using multiplex PCR. These reads were obtained on an Illumina HiSeq 2500. TCRbeta libraries were built by three rounds of nested PCR using primers (Table S4), following protocols modified from ARM-PCR. Before sequencing, PCR products of 200-500 bp were cut from the gel and purified using the QIAquick gel extraction kit. From the authors' description of their analysis: Trimmomatic was used to clean the reads, FLASH merged the cleaned reads into complete CDR3 sequences, and MiTCR assigned the sequences to V(D)J germline segments. Clonal diversity was computed as the inverse Simpson's index with VDJtools. Productive reads were defined as in-frame sequences without a premature stop codon. TCRdb reran the public reads through fastp at Q25 and MiXCR, keeping productive beta chains. Every entry covers one CDR3 protein and lists the most common genes and DNA from its rows. The V and J calls were determined by TCRdb, not by the authors. The sample table shows 100,000 to 150,000 distinct CDR3 sequences, and over 65% are seen once. The ten largest clones capture 13% of the sample.

The research as a whole found: TCR diversity (inverse Simpson) was significantly higher in tumor than in normal lung tissue (about 400 vs 180, P = 0.0075, Mann-Whitney U test). Because peripheral blood was not sequenced, the blood TCRbeta repertoires of the lung cancer patients in the study went unexamined. A significantly larger cumulative share of the repertoire was made up by the top 100 clones in normal lung than in tumor tissue. Neither the sequencing platform nor unique molecular identifiers are mentioned in the methods. Only about 14 patients were in the cohort, and the authors stated that larger samples and more detailed clinical data are needed. TCR diversity was significantly higher in younger patients, and greater tumor TCR diversity was associated with shorter overall survival and shorter disease-free survival.

The sample holds many counts of this clonotype. No cognate antigen has been identified for it. It has no much larger one-base neighbor in the sample; base qualities were not kept. The receptor's source is a man younger than 40 with non-small cell lung cancer. The sample consisted of lung tumor tissue.

The bases read TGTGCCAGCAGCCTCACCGGACTAGCGGGAGGAAATGAGCAGTTCTTC. Translated, this gives CASSLTGLAGGNEQFF. In this chain, TRBV7-9 is recombined with TRBJ2-1; TRBD2 agrees with 14 junctional bases. The CDR3 goes from the cysteine to the phenylalanine over 16 residues. Just CDR3 DNA is preserved here, 48 bases in frame from base 1. CDR1 and CDR2 were assigned from the germline V gene (reference sequence) as SEHNR and FQNEAQ. Relative to germline, V is missing 5 bases and J is missing 7 bases, with 7 bases of the junction outside any gene match.